This TCR beta chain originates from a study of blood T cell repertoires in COVID-19. Turning to the study itself: Nucleic acid was either cDNA or gDNA, and it came from T cells, B-cell-depleted T cells, or PBMCs.

In the study's own analysis: The assay estimated nucleated cells by amplifying reference gene primers. Repertoires were generated with immunoSEQ multiplex PCR, while TCRdb's copy carries only in-frame clones and drops some. V and J calls and clone size follow that table, whereas D and trimming were derived from the DNA. Of about 270,000 clones listed, approximately 90% are singletons. Participants, about 18 to 95 years old, spanned fewer than 25 US areas. The germline V gene encodes CDR1 MDHEN and CDR2 SYDVKM. This CDR3 comprises 15 residues. The V gene lost 6 bases and the J gene lost 4 bases, with 18 bases spanning the gap.

The sample comprised PBMCs or T cells enriched from blood (not recorded which). The sequence derives from a woman aged 40 to 50 with acute COVID-19. This rearrangement joins TRBV28 to TRBJ1-2; the D gene is possibly TRBD1 (6 bases). The CDR3 sequence: CASSYRRGGLYGYTF. CDR3 in DNA: TGTGCCAGCAGCTACAGAAGGGGGGGGCTCTATGGCTACACCTTC.